These 14 T cell receptor beta chains were all obtained from the same sample, sequenced in a study of cytomegalovirus exposure and HLA in healthy donors. It was with 60 Vbeta and 13 Jbeta primers that the PCR ran. The protocol was immunoSEQ multiplex PCR, while the TCRdb copy is restricted to in-frame clones and leaves out a portion. This sample carries some 150,000 clones, roughly 85% of them seen once, and the ten largest clones take about 1.3%. Sequencing used PBMCs. The source of these receptors is a woman in her forties or fifties in good health and CMV-seronegative.

The chain joins TRBV7-8 to TRBJ2-7; D may be TRBD1 (6 bases). Germline V lookup: CDR1 SGHVS, CDR2 FQNEAQ. The CDR3 totals 15 residues. Trimming stripped 1 base from V and 0 bases from J, with 10 bases between. CDR3 amino acids: CASSLEARGSYEQYF. CDR3 coding DNA: TGTGCCAGCAGCTTAGAGGCCAGGGGCTCCTACGAGCAGTACTTC.

The chain recombines TRBV5-4 with TRBJ2-3, with 9 bases aligning to TRBD2. The CDR3 length is 16 residues. Unmatched junction bases numbered 12, after V lost 4 bases and J lost 6 bases. Germline assignment: CDR1 SGHNT and CDR2 YYREEE (reference sequence). The chain's CDR3 is CASSNRAGGAPDTQYF. The CDR3 coding sequence is TGTGCCAGCAGCAACCGAGCGGGAGGAGCCCCCGATACGCAGTATTTT.

The chain links TRBV6-5 to TRBJ2-5; the match to TRBD2 covers 8 bases. The last part of the DNA fits TRBJ2-7 better; the J call may be wrong. This CDR3 region has 14 residues. CDR1 and CDR2 (germline): MNHEY, SVGAGI. CDR3 in DNA: TGTGCCAGCAGTTACAGCGGGGGTCACTACGAGCAGTACTTC. Encoded protein: CASSYSGGHYEQYF.

The chain uses TRBV7-9 and TRBJ2-3; 9 nucleotides line up with TRBD1. V shed 1 base, J shed 1 base, and the junction held 3 bases outside the gene matches. The CDR3 sequence is 16 residues long. In germline, CDR1 is SEHNR, CDR2 FQNEAQ (reference sequence). The CDR3 nucleotides are TGTGCCAGCAGCTTAGTCGGGGACAGGGGCACAGATACGCAGTATTTT. As protein: CASSLVGDRGTDTQYF.

The gene calls are TRBV10-3 and TRBJ2-7; possible D gene TRBD2, 6 bases. This CDR3 comprises 13 residues. Trimming removed 7 bases at V and 1 base at J, with 11 bases between. Germline lookup yields CDR1 ENHRY and CDR2 SYGVKD. CDR3 in DNA: TGTGCCATCATAAACGGGACTTCCTACGAGCAGTACTTC. It translates to CAIINGTSYEQYF.

The chain recombines TRBV7-2 with TRBJ2-7; possibly TRBD2 for D (6 bases). V gave up 8 bases and J gave up 3 bases, with 14 bases separating them. The CDR3 consists of 13 residues. Germline CDR1 SGHTA, CDR2 FQGNSA. Here the CDR3 DNA reads TGTGCCAGCGCGGCGGGATCCCACTACGAGCAGTACTTC. Translating it yields CASAAGSHYEQYF. Drawing the rest from reference TRBV7-2 and TRBJ2-7, the complete variable domain is GAGVSQSPSNKVTEKGKDVELRCDPISGHTALYWYRQSLGQGLEFLIYFQGNSAPDKSGLPSDRFSAERTGGSVSTLTIQRTQQEDSAVYLCASAAGSHYEQYFGPGTRLTVT.

The count of this clone is one. The genes are TRBV4-2 and TRBJ1-5, with 7 bases lining up with TRBD1. CDR1 LGHNA and CDR2 YNFKEQ come from the germline V gene. J gave up 2 bases and V 4 bases, and 5 bases lay outside the gene matches. The CDR3 totals 15 residues. The CDR3 DNA reads as TGTGCCAGCAGCCTTAGGCAGGGGGGCAATCAGCCCCAGCATTTT. Its protein is CASSLRQGGNQPQHF.

The rearrangement joins TRBV29-1 to TRBJ1-2; D gene ambiguous. Deletions cut 1 base from V and 3 bases from J, with 12 bases between. The CDR3 sequence is 14 residues long. CDR1 and CDR2 (germline): SQVTM, ANQGSEA. The CDR3: CSVEGTQEDYGYTF. For the CDR3, the DNA is TGCAGCGTTGAAGGGACTCAGGAAGACTATGGCTACACCTTC. The whole variable domain, remainder taken from reference TRBV29-1 and TRBJ1-2, is SAVISQKPSRDICQRGTSLTIQCQVDSQVTMMFWYRQQPGQSLTLIATANQGSEATYESGFVIDKFPISRPNLTFSTLTVSNMSPEDSSIYLCSVEGTQEDYGYTFGSGTRLTVV.

This clone came up once. The gene calls are TRBV6-1 and TRBJ2-7; D possibly corresponds to TRBD1 (5 bases). There are 15 residues in the CDR3. Trimming removed 1 base from V and 4 bases from J, with 14 bases in between. Per the germline V gene, CDR1 is MNHNS and CDR2 is SASEGT. This CDR3 is CASSEVGAPGYEQYF. The CDR3 DNA sequence: TGTGCCAGCAGTGAAGTTGGGGCGCCCGGATACGAGCAGTACTTC.

The chain employs TRBV18 and TRBJ1-2, with a weak D call TRBD1 (5 bases). Trimming stripped 1 base from V and 0 bases from J, with 9 bases between. Looked up from germline, CDR1 is KGHSH and CDR2 is LQKENI. This CDR3 has 15 residues. The CDR3 nucleotides are TGTGCCAGCTCACCACGACAGATAGCTAACTATGGCTACACCTTC. This encodes CASSPRQIANYGYTF.

The table lists this clone with a count of one. The chain uses TRBV7-9 and TRBJ2-1, with D perhaps matching TRBD1 (5 bases). CDR3 length: 15 amino acids. In germline, CDR1 is SEHNR, CDR2 FQNEAQ (reference sequence). V lost 1 base to trimming and J lost 5 bases, with 12 bases between them. CDR3 nucleotides: TGTGCCAGCAGCTTAGGGGGCCTCGGCAACAATGAGCAGTTCTTC. Translating it yields CASSLGGLGNNEQFF. The complete variable domain, with remaining parts taken from reference TRBV7-9 and TRBJ2-1, reads DTGVSQNPRHKITKRGQNVTFRCDPISEHNRLYWYRQTLGQGPEFLTYFQNEAQLEKSRLLSDRFSAERPKGSFSTLEIQRTEQGDSAMYLCASSLGGLGNNEQFFGPGTRLTVL.

V and J are TRBV30 and TRBJ1-2; D perhaps matches TRBD1 (6 bases). Germline V gene sequence: CDR1 GTSNPN, CDR2 SVGIG (reference sequence). This CDR3 contains 13 residues. Deletions cut 6 bases from V and 1 base from J, with 12 bases between. CDR3 residues: CACPPRGNYGYTF. The CDR3 DNA reads as TGTGCCTGTCCCCCCAGGGGTAACTATGGCTACACCTTC.

The sample holds one count of this clone. This chain links TRBV4-2 with TRBJ1-2; 9 nucleotides line up with TRBD1. This CDR3 has 15 amino acids. Germline V gene data show CDR1 as LGHNA and CDR2 as YNFKEQ. The J segment lost 5 bases and the V segment lost 4 bases, leaving 8 bases of the junction unmatched. The CDR3: CASSPGTGTRYGYTF. CDR3 coding DNA: TGTGCCAGCAGCCCAGGGACAGGGACTAGGTATGGCTACACCTTC.

The chain links TRBV15 to TRBJ1-4; D is uncertain. This CDR3 region has 13 residues. Between the trimmed V and J ends, which lost 3 bases and 8 bases, there was a span of 10 bases. The germline gives CDR1 LNHNV, CDR2 YYDKDF (reference sequence). The CDR3 is CATSSRGEEKLFF. The DNA for the CDR3 is TGTGCCACCAGCAGCAGAGGAGAGGAAAAACTGTTTTTT. The whole variable domain, remainder taken from reference TRBV15 and TRBJ1-4, is DAMVIQNPRYQVTQFGKPVTLSCSQTLNHNVMYWYQQKSSQAPKLLFHYYDKDFNNEADTPDNFQSRRPNTSFCFLDIRSPGLGDTAMYLCATSSRGEEKLFFGSGTQLSVL.